A single sample is the source of the 26 T cell receptor beta chains below, sequenced in a study of cytomegalovirus exposure and HLA in healthy donors. The PCR used 60 Vbeta and 13 Jbeta primers. Libraries were prepared by immunoSEQ multiplex PCR; TCRdb keeps only in-frame clonotypes and omits some of them. Among 120,000 to 150,000 clones, approximately 77% were seen once, and the ten largest hold approximately 5%. Sequencing was performed on PBMCs. The source is a woman between 50 and 59 years old in good health and CMV-seronegative.

The V gene is TRBV10-1, the J gene TRBJ1-1; D may be TRBD1 (5 bases). This CDR3 region has 14 residues. Germline V CDR1 and CDR2: WNHNN, SYGVQD (reference sequence). The V gene lost 2 bases and the J gene lost 0 bases, with 7 bases spanning the gap. CDR3 in DNA: TGCGCCAGCAGTGAGACCAGGGTGAACACTGAAGCTTTCTTT. Its protein product is CASSETRVNTEAFF.

The gene calls are TRBV28 and TRBJ1-2; D is perhaps TRBD1 (5 bases). The CDR3 is 14 amino acids. V was pared by 7 bases and J by 4 bases, with 16 bases between. CDR1 is MDHEN, CDR2 SYDVKM, per germline. The CDR3 loop reads CASNKSGYGYGYTF. CDR3 nucleotides: TGTGCCAGCAACAAATCAGGGTATGGCTATGGCTACACCTTC.

The CDR3 nucleotides are TGTGCTAGTGGTGCCGGGGGGGGTCTGACCGGGGAGCTGTTTTTT. Translating gives CASGAGGGLTGELFF. This chain joins TRBV12-5 and TRBJ2-2, with TRBD2 identical over 8 bases. Germline lookup yields CDR1 LGHNT and CDR2 FRNRAP. The CDR3 contains 15 residues. V dropped 5 bases and J dropped 5; count of bases not matched to a gene: 7.

This rearrangement joins TRBV5-1 to TRBJ1-1, with D perhaps matching TRBD1 (5 bases). Per the germline V gene, CDR1 is SGHRS and CDR2 is YFSETQ. The CDR3 is 13 residues long. Between the trimmed V and J ends, which lost 5 bases and 1 base, there was a span of 9 bases. In nucleotides, the CDR3 is TGCGCCAGCAGGACAGTTCCGAACACTGAAGCTTTCTTT. This gives the protein CASRTVPNTEAFF.

Here the CDR3 DNA reads TGTGCCAGCAGTGCCCATTCCGGACAGGGAAGATATGGCTACACCTTC. Translated: CASSAHSGQGRYGYTF. The J gene is TRBJ1-2, the V gene TRBV25-1; 8 positions agree with TRBD1. CDR1 and CDR2 from the germline V gene are MGHDK and SYGVNS. This CDR3 comprises 16 residues. J was trimmed by 5 bases and V by 4 bases; bases with no gene match: 12.

The rearrangement uses TRBV29-1 and TRBJ2-1, with TRBD2 matching over 10 bases. CDR3 size: 13 residues. With V trimmed by 4 bases and J by 9 bases, 6 bases remained unmatched. CDR1 is SQVTM, CDR2 ANQGSEA, per germline. The DNA for the CDR3 is TGCAGCGTTGGGACTAGCGGTGTGGGTGAGCAGTTCTTC. The encoded protein is CSVGTSGVGEQFF.

The V and J genes are TRBV7-2 and TRBJ2-7, with 11 bases identical to TRBD2. The CDR3 consists of 16 residues. CDR1 and CDR2 (germline): SGHTA, FQGNSA. Unmatched junction bases numbered 6, after V lost 1 base and J lost 4 bases. The CDR3 DNA reads TGTGCCAGCAGCTTAGGGTCCGGGACTAGCGGTTACGAGCAGTACTTC. Its translation: CASSLGSGTSGYEQYF.

This clone showed up just a few times. V and J are TRBV7-6 and TRBJ1-6; perhaps TRBD1 as D (6 bases). With 4 bases removed from V and 7 bases from J, the gap between germline ends came to 8 bases. The CDR3 is 13 residues long. The V gene's germline CDR1 is SGHVS and CDR2 FNYEAQ. The CDR3 DNA reads as TGTGCCAGCAGCTCCGACAGGAATTCACCCCTCCACTTT. Translating it yields CASSSDRNSPLHF.

This chain links TRBV5-1 with TRBJ1-2; TRBD1 matches at 9 bases. This CDR3 spans 15 amino acids. Germline CDR1 SGHRS, CDR2 YFSETQ. V dropped 2 bases and J dropped 2; count of bases not matched to a gene: 4. For the CDR3, the DNA is TGCGCCAGCAGCTTCACAGGGGGCTTAAACTATGGCTACACCTTC. Residues: CASSFTGGLNYGYTF.

The chain recombines TRBV6-1 with TRBJ2-5; 7 bases agree with TRBD2. Germline CDR1 and CDR2: MNHNS and SASEGT. V was pared by 8 bases and J by 5 bases, with 11 bases of the junction left unmatched. The CDR3 contains 14 residues. CDR3 DNA: TGTGCCAGCGTTCTCCGGGAGGCGATGGAGACCCAGTACTTC. Encoded protein: CASVLREAMETQYF.

The genes are TRBV29-1 and TRBJ1-3, with TRBD1 identical over 9 bases. Losses at the gene ends were 5 bases for V and 0 bases for J; bases not matched to a gene: 17. CDR1 is SQVTM and CDR2 is ANQGSEA in the germline V gene. The CDR3 is 19 amino acids. Written as DNA, the CDR3 is TGCAGCGTTTTGGAGGACAGGGGAACTATCCCGGGCTCTGGAAACACCATATATTTT. It codes for CSVLEDRGTIPGSGNTIYF.

The chain couples TRBV11-2 to TRBJ2-7; tentatively, D is TRBD1 (6 bases). Germline CDR1 is SGHAT and CDR2 is FQNNGV. CDR3 length equals 14 residues. Trimming stripped 2 bases from V and 6 bases from J, with 14 bases between. The CDR3 DNA reads as TGTGCCAGCAGCTTATATGTGACAGGCGTCGAGCAGTACTTC. It specifies CASSLYVTGVEQYF.

The genes are TRBV30 and TRBJ2-3, with D possibly TRBD2 on 6 matching bases. The CDR3 length is 17 residues. V was pared by 4 bases and J by 0 bases, with 20 bases between. Looked up from germline, CDR1 is GTSNPN and CDR2 is SVGIG (reference sequence). The CDR3 DNA is TGTGCCTGGAATGTATGGAGGGGTACCTCCAGCACAGATACGCAGTATTTT. This encodes CAWNVWRGTSSTDTQYF.

This chain joins TRBV5-1 and TRBJ2-1; TRBD2 matches at 8 bases. J was trimmed by 6 bases and V by 7 bases; bases with no gene match: 9. CDR3 length equals 14 residues. Germline CDR1 SGHRS, CDR2 YFSETQ. CDR3 sequence (DNA): TGCGCCAGCGGGGGACTAGGGCAGGTCAATGAGCAGTTCTTC. It yields the protein CASGGLGQVNEQFF.

The chain couples TRBV7-9 to TRBJ2-5, with D perhaps matching TRBD1 (6 bases). V lost 4 bases, J lost 2 bases, and 11 bases lay in between. This CDR3 contains 14 residues. CDR1 is SEHNR and CDR2 is FQNEAQ in the germline V gene (reference sequence). The CDR3 loop is CASSSDRRQETQYF. The CDR3 nucleotides are TGTGCCAGCAGCTCTGACAGGAGACAAGAGACCCAGTACTTC. Variable domain in full (rest from reference TRBV7-9 and TRBJ2-5): DTGVSQNPRHKITKRGQNVTFRCDPISEHNRLYWYRQTLGQGPEFLTYFQNEAQLEKSRLLSDRFSAERPKGSFSTLEIQRTEQGDSAMYLCASSSDRRQETQYFGPGTRLLVL.

This chain uses TRBV10-2 with TRBJ1-5, with D possibly being TRBD1 (5 bases). This CDR3 contains 15 residues. Trimming removed 8 bases from V and 1 base from J, with 15 bases in between. Germline CDR1 WSHSY, CDR2 SAAADI. The CDR3 loop is CASAIGRASNQPQHF. The CDR3 DNA follows: TGCGCCAGCGCGATTGGCAGGGCCAGCAATCAGCCCCAGCATTTT.

The chain couples TRBV19 to TRBJ2-1, with TRBD2 matching 10 bases. The CDR3 has 17 residues. J lost 4 bases, V lost 5 bases, and 11 bases had no gene match. CDR1 is LNHDA, CDR2 SQIVND, per germline (reference sequence). The CDR3 here is CASSDHSGGIRYNEQFF. CDR3 DNA sequence: TGTGCCAGTAGTGATCATAGCGGGGGGATCCGTTACAATGAGCAGTTCTTC.

This chain joins TRBV11-2 and TRBJ2-7; 10 nucleotides agree with TRBD1. V shed 4 bases and J 3 bases; nucleotides not matched to a gene: 9. The germline gives CDR1 SGHAT, CDR2 FQNNGV. The CDR3 length is 16 residues. DNA for the CDR3: TGTGCCAGCAGCTCACTCACGGGACAGGGGATCTACGAGCAGTACTTC. Translation gives CASSSLTGQGIYEQYF.

This sequence joins TRBV9 and TRBJ1-2, with D possibly matching TRBD1 (6 bases). The germline V and J ends were trimmed by 3 bases and 2 bases, with 11 bases remaining between them. Germline V CDR1 and CDR2: SGDLS, YYNGEE. This CDR3 spans 14 amino acids. DNA of the CDR3: TGTGCCAGCAGCGATAAACAGGGAAACTATGGCTACACCTTC. Translation gives CASSDKQGNYGYTF.

Worth noting for this clone: One end of the junction fails to match germline, which may point to a read error. The chain links TRBV19 to TRBJ1-2; D is uncertain. The CDR3 runs 11 residues. In germline, CDR1 is LNHDA, CDR2 SQIVND (reference sequence). CDR3 residues: CASSISVSKFF. In DNA form, the CDR3 reads TGTGCCAGTAGTATTTCGGTATCGAAGTTCTTC.

The chain links TRBV4-2 to TRBJ2-1; 11 bases line up with TRBD2. Germline V gene lookup returns CDR1 LGHNA and CDR2 YNFKEQ. V dropped 1 base and J dropped 0; count of bases not matched to a gene: 11. The CDR3 contains 20 residues. The CDR3 loop is CASSQVGLGLAVSSYNEQFF. CDR3 coding DNA: TGTGCCAGCAGCCAAGTTGGTTTGGGACTAGCGGTGAGCTCCTACAATGAGCAGTTCTTC.

CDR3 DNA: TGTGCCAGCAGTCAGGGGATCGAGACCCAGTACTTC. This sequence encodes CASSQGIETQYF. V usage is TRBV7-2 and J usage is TRBJ2-5, with D possibly matching TRBD1 (6 bases). Looked up from germline, CDR1 is SGHTA and CDR2 is FQGNSA. Trimming stripped 6 bases from V and 5 bases from J, with 10 bases between. The CDR3 has 12 residues. The full variable domain, with the rest looked up from reference TRBV7-2 and TRBJ2-5, is GAGVSQSPSNKVTEKGKDVELRCDPISGHTALYWYRQSLGQGLEFLIYFQGNSAPDKSGLPSDRFSAERTGGSVSTLTIQRTQQEDSAVYLCASSQGIETQYFGPGTRLLVL.

This clone has more than one count but fewer than ten. The V gene is TRBV19, the J gene TRBJ2-1, with D maybe TRBD2 (5 bases). Trimming took off 1 base at V and 4 bases at J, with 17 bases between the two ends. The CDR3 runs 17 residues. Germline CDR1 is LNHDA and CDR2 is SQIVND (reference sequence). CDR3 coding DNA: TGTGCCAGTAGTATAGGTACCTTGGCGGGCGGTTACAATGAGCAGTTCTTC. Amino acids: CASSIGTLAGGYNEQFF.

This chain joins TRBV28 and TRBJ2-3, with a weak D call TRBD2 (5 bases). In germline, CDR1 is MDHEN, CDR2 SYDVKM. The ends were cut back, 7 bases at V and 0 bases at J, with 11 bases in the middle. The CDR3 spans 14 residues. The chain's CDR3 is CASIAGESTDTQYF. For the CDR3, the DNA is TGTGCCAGCATCGCGGGCGAAAGCACAGATACGCAGTATTTT. The full variable domain, with the rest looked up from reference TRBV28 and TRBJ2-3, is DVKVTQSSRYLVKRTGEKVFLECVQDMDHENMFWYRQDPGLGLRLIYFSYDVKMKEKGDIPEGYSVSREKKERFSLILESASTNQTSMYLCASIAGESTDTQYFGPGTRLTVL.

The chain uses TRBV4-3 and TRBJ2-4; a possible D gene is TRBD1 (6 bases). Trimming shortened V by 0 bases and J by 1 base, and 16 bases separated the two germline ends. The CDR3 runs 18 residues. CDR1 LGHNA and CDR2 YSLEER come from the germline V gene. In DNA form, the CDR3 reads TGCGCCAGCAGCCAAGAAGTAATGGGGGCTTCGGCCAAAAACATTCAGTACTTC. Its translation: CASSQEVMGASAKNIQYF.

This clone was seen a handful of times. The chain is built from TRBV7-9 and TRBJ2-7; 10 nucleotides agree with TRBD1. CDR3 length equals 12 residues. Germline V CDR1 and CDR2: SEHNR, FQNEAQ (reference sequence). The V and J ends lost 11 bases and 5 bases, in that order; junction bases with no gene match: 6. DNA for the CDR3: TGTGCCTCCGGGACAGGGGTCCACGAGCAGTACTTC. This codes for CASGTGVHEQYF.